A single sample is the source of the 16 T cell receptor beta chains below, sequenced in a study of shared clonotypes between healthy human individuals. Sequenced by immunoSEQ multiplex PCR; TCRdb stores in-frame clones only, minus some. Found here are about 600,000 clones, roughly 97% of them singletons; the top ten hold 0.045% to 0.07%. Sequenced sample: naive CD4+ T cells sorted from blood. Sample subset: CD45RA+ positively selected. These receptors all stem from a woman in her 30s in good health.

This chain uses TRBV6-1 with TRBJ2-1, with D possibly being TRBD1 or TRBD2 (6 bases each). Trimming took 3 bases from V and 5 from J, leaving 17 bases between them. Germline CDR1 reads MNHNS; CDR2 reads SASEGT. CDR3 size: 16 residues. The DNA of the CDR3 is TGTGCCAGCAGTGACCTACAGGGTACTAGCAACAATGAGCAGTTCTTC. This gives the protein CASSDLQGTSNNEQFF.

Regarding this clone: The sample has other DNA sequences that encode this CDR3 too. CDR3 loop: CASSSGQDYEQYF. CDR3 bases: TGTGCCAGCAGTTCGGGACAGGATTACGAGCAGTACTTC. The chain employs TRBV28 and TRBJ2-7; 8 positions match TRBD1. CDR3 length: 13 residues. J gave up 4 bases and V 4 bases, and 3 bases lay outside the gene matches. Germline lookup yields CDR1 MDHEN and CDR2 SYDVKM.

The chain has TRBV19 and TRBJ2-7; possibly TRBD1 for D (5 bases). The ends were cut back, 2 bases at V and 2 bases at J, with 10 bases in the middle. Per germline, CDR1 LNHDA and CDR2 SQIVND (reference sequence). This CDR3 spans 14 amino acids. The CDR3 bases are TGTGCCAGTAGTATACCTGGACACACCTACGAGCAGTACTTC. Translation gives CASSIPGHTYEQYF. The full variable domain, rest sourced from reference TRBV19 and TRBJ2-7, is DGGITQSPKYLFRKEGQNVTLSCEQNLNHDAMYWYRQDPGQGLRLIYYSQIVNDFQKGDIAEGYSVSREKKESFPLTVTSAQKNPTAFYLCASSIPGHTYEQYFGPGTRLTVT.

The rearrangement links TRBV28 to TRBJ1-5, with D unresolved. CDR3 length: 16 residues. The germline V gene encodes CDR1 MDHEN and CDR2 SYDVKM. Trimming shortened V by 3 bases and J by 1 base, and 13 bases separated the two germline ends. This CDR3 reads CASSLPSLRSNQPQHF. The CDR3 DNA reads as TGTGCCAGCAGTTTGCCTTCACTTAGGAGCAATCAGCCCCAGCATTTT.

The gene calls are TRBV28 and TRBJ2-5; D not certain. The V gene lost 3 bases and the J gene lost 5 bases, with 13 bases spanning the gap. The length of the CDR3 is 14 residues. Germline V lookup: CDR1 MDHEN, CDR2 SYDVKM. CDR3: CASSFDVGWETQYF. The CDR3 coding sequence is TGTGCCAGCAGTTTTGATGTGGGCTGGGAGACCCAGTACTTC.

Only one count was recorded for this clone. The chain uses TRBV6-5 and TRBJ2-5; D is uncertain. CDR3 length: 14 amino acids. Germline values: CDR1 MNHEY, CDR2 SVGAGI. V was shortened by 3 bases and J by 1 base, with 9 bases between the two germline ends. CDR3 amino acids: CASSYDGTQETQYF. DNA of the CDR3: TGTGCCAGCAGTTATGATGGTACCCAAGAGACCCAGTACTTC.

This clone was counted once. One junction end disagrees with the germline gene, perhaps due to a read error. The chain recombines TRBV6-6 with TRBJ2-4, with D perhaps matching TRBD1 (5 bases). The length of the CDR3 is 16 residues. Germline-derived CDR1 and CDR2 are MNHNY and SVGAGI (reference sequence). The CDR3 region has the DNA TGTGCCAGCAGTTACAGTCAGACAGATGCCAAAAACATTCAATACTTC. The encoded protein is CASSYSQTDAKNIQYF.

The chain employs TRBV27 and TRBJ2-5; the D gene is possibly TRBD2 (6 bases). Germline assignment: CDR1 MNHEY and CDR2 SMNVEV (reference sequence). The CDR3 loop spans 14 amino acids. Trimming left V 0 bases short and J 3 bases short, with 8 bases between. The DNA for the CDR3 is TGTGCCAGCAGTTTATCGTGGGGGGAAGAGACCCAGTACTTC. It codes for CASSLSWGEETQYF.

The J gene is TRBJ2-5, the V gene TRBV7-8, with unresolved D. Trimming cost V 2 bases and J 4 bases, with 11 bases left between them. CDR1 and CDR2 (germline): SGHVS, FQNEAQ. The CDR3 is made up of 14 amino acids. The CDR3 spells CASSLLPSGETQYF. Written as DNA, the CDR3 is TGTGCCAGCAGCTTACTCCCGTCAGGAGAGACCCAGTACTTC.

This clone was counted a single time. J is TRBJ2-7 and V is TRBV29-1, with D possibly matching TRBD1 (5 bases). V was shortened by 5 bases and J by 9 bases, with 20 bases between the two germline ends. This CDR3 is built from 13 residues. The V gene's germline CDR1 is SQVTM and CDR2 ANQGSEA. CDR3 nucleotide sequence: TGCAGCGTTTACGACAGCGTACGAACGGTGCAGTACTTC. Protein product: CSVYDSVRTVQYF.

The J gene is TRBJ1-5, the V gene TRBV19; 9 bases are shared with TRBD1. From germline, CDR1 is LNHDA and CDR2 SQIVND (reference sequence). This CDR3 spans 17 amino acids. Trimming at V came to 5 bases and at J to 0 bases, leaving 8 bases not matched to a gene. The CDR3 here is CASSAMGQGYSNQPQHF. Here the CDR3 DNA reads TGTGCCAGTAGTGCGATGGGACAGGGTTATAGCAATCAGCCCCAGCATTTT.

CDR3 residues: CASSYLISGQRETQYF. CDR3 nucleotide sequence: TGTGCCAGCAGTTACTTGATCTCGGGGCAGCGAGAGACCCAGTACTTC. The chain combines TRBV6-5 with TRBJ2-5; D assignment may be TRBD1 or TRBD2 (5 bases each). The CDR3 runs to 16 residues. The germline V and J ends were trimmed by 1 base and 4 bases, with 16 bases remaining between them. Germline values: CDR1 MNHEY, CDR2 SVGAGI.

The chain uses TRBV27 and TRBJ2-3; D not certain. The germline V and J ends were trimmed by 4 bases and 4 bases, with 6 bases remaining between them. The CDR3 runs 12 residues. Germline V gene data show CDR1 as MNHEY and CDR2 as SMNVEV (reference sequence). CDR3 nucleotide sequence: TGTGCCAGCAGTTCCATTTCAGATACGCAGTATTTT. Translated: CASSSISDTQYF.

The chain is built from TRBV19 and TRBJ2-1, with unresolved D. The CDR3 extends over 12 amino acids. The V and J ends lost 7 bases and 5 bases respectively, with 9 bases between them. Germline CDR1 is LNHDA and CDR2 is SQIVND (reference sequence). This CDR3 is CASTLGNNEQFF. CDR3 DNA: TGTGCCAGTACCCTTGGGAACAATGAGCAGTTCTTC.

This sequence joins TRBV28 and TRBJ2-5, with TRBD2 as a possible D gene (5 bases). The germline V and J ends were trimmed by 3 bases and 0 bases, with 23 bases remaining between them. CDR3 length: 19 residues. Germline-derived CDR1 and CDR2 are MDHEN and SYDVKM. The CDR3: CASSFLVGGAEWDQETQYF. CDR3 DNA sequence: TGTGCCAGCAGTTTCCTGGTCGGAGGTGCGGAGTGGGACCAAGAGACCCAGTACTTC.

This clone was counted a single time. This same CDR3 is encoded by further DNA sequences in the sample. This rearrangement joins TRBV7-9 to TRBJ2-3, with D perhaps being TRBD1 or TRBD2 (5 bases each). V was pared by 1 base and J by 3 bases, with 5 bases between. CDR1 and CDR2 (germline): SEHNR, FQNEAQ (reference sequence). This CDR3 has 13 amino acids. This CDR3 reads CASSLGGTDTQYF. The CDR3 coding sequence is TGTGCCAGCAGCTTAGGGGGGACAGATACGCAGTATTTT.